This T cell receptor beta chain was documented in a study of blood T cell repertoires in COVID-19. Clones were sequenced by immunoSEQ multiplex PCR, and TCRdb holds only the in-frame ones, with some missing. Found here are some 300,000 clones, just under 90% of them singletons; the top ten hold less than 3%. The CDR3 sequence is 15 residues long. V lost 3 bases and J lost 7, with 16 bases in between. CDR1 and CDR2 from the germline V gene are LNHNV and YYDKDF (reference sequence). The gene calls are TRBV15 and TRBJ1-5; D ambiguous. What was sequenced was PBMCs or T cells enriched from blood (not recorded which). This sequence was found in a woman in her forties or fifties who had been exposed to COVID-19. CDR3 region: CATSSPVGEYQPQHF. CDR3 nucleotide sequence: TGTGCCACCAGCAGTCCGGTCGGGGAGTACCAGCCCCAGCATTTT.